The 23 T cell receptor beta chains in this list originate from one sample, sequenced in a study of cytomegalovirus exposure and HLA in healthy donors. Clones were sequenced by immunoSEQ multiplex PCR, and TCRdb holds only the in-frame ones, with some missing. The table lists about 240,000 clones, approximately 90% of them singletons. The sequenced sample consisted of PBMCs. The receptors come from a man between 18 and 35 years old in good health and CMV-seronegative.

This clone has just one count. V is TRBV27 and J is TRBJ2-7; D might be TRBD1 (5 bases). The CDR3 length is 14 residues. V lost 3 bases and J lost 3, with 12 bases in between. CDR1 and CDR2 (germline): MNHEY, SMNVEV (reference sequence). The CDR3 spells CASSFAGLGYEQYF. CDR3 coding DNA: TGTGCCAGCAGTTTTGCAGGGTTAGGCTACGAGCAGTACTTC.

V and J are TRBV7-2 and TRBJ2-7, with 9 bases identical to TRBD1. V shed 4 bases and J 5 bases; nucleotides not matched to a gene: 3. This CDR3 has 13 amino acids. Germline assignment: CDR1 SGHTA and CDR2 FQGNSA. CDR3 nucleotides: TGTGCCAGCAGCTGGGGGACAGGGAACGAGCAGTACTTC. It encodes CASSWGTGNEQYF.

This clone was seen a handful of times. The chain is built from TRBV28 and TRBJ1-4; no reliable D call. CDR1 is MDHEN, CDR2 SYDVKM, per germline. The CDR3 covers 13 residues. Trimming pared 3 bases from V and 6 bases from J, leaving 8 bases between. In DNA, the CDR3 is TGTGCCAGCAGTTTGAGCGGGTATGAAAAACTGTTTTTT. The encoded protein is CASSLSGYEKLFF.

This chain links TRBV28 with TRBJ1-6; D is perhaps TRBD1 (5 bases). The CDR3 totals 15 residues. The germline CDR1 and CDR2 sequences are MDHEN and SYDVKM. V was pared by 3 bases and J by 7 bases, with 13 bases between. The CDR3 loop is CASSFNRLRNSPLHF. The CDR3 DNA is TGTGCCAGCAGTTTCAACAGGCTCCGGAATTCACCCCTCCACTTT.

The chain couples TRBV7-2 to TRBJ1-5, with a weak D call TRBD1 (5 bases). V lost 3 bases, J lost 5 bases, and 11 bases lay in between. The CDR3 sequence is 14 residues long. Germline-derived CDR1 and CDR2 are SGHTA and FQGNSA. The CDR3 is CASSFRVGDQPQHF. CDR3 DNA: TGTGCCAGCAGCTTTCGAGTAGGGGATCAGCCCCAGCATTTT.

The table lists this clone with a few counts. The J gene is TRBJ1-1, the V gene TRBV5-6; D remains unclear. The germline CDR1 and CDR2 sequences are SGHDT and YYEEEE. The CDR3 covers 15 residues. The germline V and J ends were trimmed by 4 bases and 0 bases, with 13 bases remaining between them. The CDR3 here is CASSRPVAMNTEAFF. CDR3 coding DNA: TGTGCCAGCAGCAGACCCGTAGCTATGAACACTGAAGCTTTCTTT.

The chain is built from TRBV28 and TRBJ1-4, with D perhaps matching TRBD1 (6 bases). The CDR3 extends over 14 amino acids. V was pared by 6 bases and J by 4 bases, with 12 bases between. CDR1 and CDR2 (germline): MDHEN, SYDVKM. The CDR3 here is CASRAGRGNEKLFF. CDR3 sequence (DNA): TGTGCCAGCAGGGCGGGCAGGGGTAATGAAAAACTGTTTTTT.

This clone has more than one count but fewer than ten. The rearrangement joins TRBV5-1 to TRBJ1-2; a possible D gene is TRBD1 (5 bases). V shed 2 bases and J shed 4 bases, with 9 bases lying between them. CDR3 length: 13 residues. Germline lookup yields CDR1 SGHRS and CDR2 YFSETQ. DNA for the CDR3: TGCGCCAGCAGCTTCGACGACAGCTATGGCTACACCTTC. Amino acids: CASSFDDSYGYTF.

This sequence joins TRBV28 and TRBJ1-5; tentative D call: TRBD1 (6 bases). The V gene's germline CDR1 is MDHEN and CDR2 SYDVKM. This CDR3 spans 15 amino acids. Trimming cost V 3 bases and J 6 bases, with 15 bases left between them. CDR3 loop: CASSFPKGEGQPQHF. The CDR3, as DNA: TGTGCCAGCAGTTTCCCAAAGGGGGAGGGTCAGCCCCAGCATTTT.

This clone was seen once. This CDR3 reads CASSLRDQGLPLHF. CDR3 coding DNA: TGCGCCAGCAGCTTGAGGGATCAGGGGTTACCCCTCCACTTT. This chain joins TRBV5-1 and TRBJ1-6; perhaps TRBD1 as D (6 bases). CDR3 length equals 14 residues. The germline CDR1 and CDR2 sequences are SGHRS and YFSETQ. V was pared by 1 base and J by 12 bases, with 14 bases between.

This chain uses TRBV19 with TRBJ1-3; no clear D. Germline loops: CDR1 LNHDA, CDR2 SQIVND (reference sequence). CDR3 length: 17 amino acids. The V end lost 3 bases, the J end lost 0 bases, and 15 bases lay between the germline ends. In DNA, the CDR3 is TGTGCCAGTAGTATGTATACGGGTGGCAGCTCTGGAAACACCATATATTTT. This sequence encodes CASSMYTGGSSGNTIYF. Looking up the rest from reference TRBV19 and TRBJ1-3 gives the full variable domain: DGGITQSPKYLFRKEGQNVTLSCEQNLNHDAMYWYRQDPGQGLRLIYYSQIVNDFQKGDIAEGYSVSREKKESFPLTVTSAQKNPTAFYLCASSMYTGGSSGNTIYFGEGSWLTVV.

The chain links TRBV28 to TRBJ2-2, with a possible D match to TRBD2 (6 bases). The CDR3 has 12 amino acids. V lost 10 bases to trimming and J lost 5 bases, with 11 bases between them. Germline assignment: CDR1 MDHEN and CDR2 SYDVKM. The CDR3 loop is CATMEGTGELFF. The CDR3 DNA reads as TGTGCCACCATGGAGGGGACCGGGGAGCTGTTTTTT.

The chain has TRBV30 and TRBJ2-5, with 7 nucleotides matching TRBD2. J gave up 5 bases and V 0 bases, and 3 bases lay outside the gene matches. The CDR3 sequence is 13 residues long. Germline V gives CDR1 GTSNPN, CDR2 SVGIG (reference sequence). The CDR3 DNA follows: TGTGCCTGGAGTGTGGGGACTACGGAGACCCAGTACTTC. Protein: CAWSVGTTETQYF.

The sample holds one count of this clone. The chain combines TRBV27 with TRBJ1-1; possible D gene TRBD1, 5 bases. The V gene's germline CDR1 is MNHEY and CDR2 SMNVEV (reference sequence). V dropped 6 bases and J dropped 1 base, with 12 bases sitting between them. The CDR3 totals 14 residues. CDR3 nucleotide sequence: TGTGCCAGCAGCCCAGGGTTTGGGAACACTGAAGCTTTCTTT. It is translated as CASSPGFGNTEAFF.

The chain has TRBV9 and TRBJ1-1; D is undetermined. The V gene's germline CDR1 is SGDLS and CDR2 YYNGEE. This CDR3 has 11 amino acids. V was cut by 4 bases and J by 5 bases, with 6 bases left in between. The CDR3 here is CASSPGTEAFF. The CDR3 nucleotides are TGTGCCAGCAGCCCGGGGACTGAAGCTTTCTTT.

CDR3 DNA: TGTGCCTGGAGTGTACTCGGGGGGGTCAATCAGCCCCAGCATTTT. Protein product: CAWSVLGGVNQPQHF. V and J are TRBV30 and TRBJ1-5; D possibly corresponds to TRBD1 (5 bases). Germline V lookup: CDR1 GTSNPN, CDR2 SVGIG (reference sequence). This CDR3 has 15 residues. Trimming took 0 bases from V and 3 from J, leaving 12 bases between them.

V usage is TRBV23-1 and J usage is TRBJ2-1, with 9 bases aligning to TRBD1. TRBV23-1 belongs to the ORF category, with a function that is uncertain. V trimming: 6 bases; J trimming: 6 bases; junction bases outside the gene matches: 6. The CDR3 covers 14 residues. CDR3 amino acids: CASRGGTGINEQFF. The CDR3 DNA follows: TGCGCCAGCAGGGGCGGGACAGGGATCAATGAGCAGTTCTTC.

V gene TRBV28 combines with J gene TRBJ2-1; D not resolved. The CDR3 has 11 amino acids. The germline gives CDR1 MDHEN, CDR2 SYDVKM. Trimming cost V 6 bases and J 5 bases, with 5 bases left between them. CDR3 bases: TGTGCCAGCAGGGTAGACAATGAGCAGTTCTTC. Its protein product is CASRVDNEQFF.

With respect to this clone: Sequence at one end of the junction differs from germline and may be a read error. This sequence joins TRBV4-2 and TRBJ2-2; the D gene is possibly TRBD2 (7 bases). The germline V gene encodes CDR1 LGHNA and CDR2 YNFKEQ. The CDR3 runs to 24 residues. The CDR3 sequence: CASRQELSYLRRLMWGGNTGELFF. CDR3 DNA: TGTGCCAGCAGACAAGAATTGAGCTACCTCCGCAGATTAATGTGGGGGGGCAACACCGGGGAGCTGTTTTTT.

This chain uses TRBV27 with TRBJ1-4; D might be TRBD1 (6 bases). Germline V gene data show CDR1 as MNHEY and CDR2 as SMNVEV (reference sequence). The CDR3 is 13 amino acids. The V end was cut by 11 bases, the J end by 7 bases, with 17 bases between. This chain's CDR3 is CALRGAHGEKLFF. The CDR3 DNA reads TGTGCCTTACGGGGGGCGCACGGTGAAAAACTGTTTTTT.

The chain carries TRBV27 and TRBJ2-7, with no clear D. The length of the CDR3 is 14 residues. Germline lookup yields CDR1 MNHEY and CDR2 SMNVEV (reference sequence). Deletions cut 3 bases from V and 7 bases from J, with 16 bases between. In DNA, the CDR3 is TGTGCCAGCAGTTTGATTTCCGAGTCAAGTGAGCAGTACTTC. It specifies CASSLISESSEQYF.

This chain links TRBV4-1 with TRBJ2-7; D uncertain. Between the trimmed V and J ends, which lost 0 bases and 7 bases, there was a span of 13 bases. This CDR3 spans 14 amino acids. Germline V gives CDR1 MGHRA, CDR2 YSYEKL. The CDR3 reads CASSQESSLREQYF. For the CDR3, the DNA is TGCGCCAGCAGCCAAGAGAGTAGCCTTAGGGAGCAGTACTTC.

This chain joins TRBV4-2 and TRBJ2-7; D remains ambiguous. CDR1 is LGHNA, CDR2 YNFKEQ, per germline. Trimming took 3 bases from V and 3 from J, leaving 15 bases between them. The CDR3 has 15 residues. The CDR3 reads CASSHEVSKHYEQYF. CDR3 coding DNA: TGTGCCAGCAGCCACGAGGTATCCAAACACTACGAGCAGTACTTC.